The text below deals with one TCR beta chain. Its specificity is not known. The data originate from a study of shared clonotypes between healthy human individuals. Study details: CD4 naive and memory got three plates each, CD8 naive two, CD8 memory one. Study-wide results and caveats: The study found about 5.1% of naive CD4 clonotypes shared across several donors.

CDR1 and CDR2 from the germline V gene are SGHDN and FVKESK. The V segment lost 1 base and the J segment 7 bases; nucleotides outside the gene matches: 11. This CDR3 is built from 18 residues. When replicate PCRs were run on sorted subsets, they used approximately 210 ng DNA, 28,000 or so T cell genomes. Only in-frame clones appear in the TCRdb table, and some are missing; sequencing was by immunoSEQ multiplex PCR. This table holds about 1 million clones, roughly 80% found once. The rearrangement links TRBV14 to TRBJ2-1; 12 bases align to TRBD2. The TCR was taken from a man aged 18 to 35 in good health. Sequenced sample: memory CD4+ T cells sorted from blood. Subset meaning: CD45RA-negative fraction. The CDR3 region is CASSQVLLAGGGRNEQFF. CDR3 sequence (DNA): TGTGCCAGCAGCCAAGTATTGCTAGCGGGAGGGGGGCGGAATGAGCAGTTCTTC.